This T cell receptor (beta chain) was identified in a study of breast tumors, draining lymph nodes, adjacent tissues. TCRdb re-called the multiplex PCR reads with MiXCR, one entry per CDR3 protein. The top ten hold under 4.5% of the sample, which has under 300,000 distinct CDR3 sequences, less than 40% seen once. This clonotype appeared a single time. Breast cancer patients provided tissue from their axillary draining lymph nodes. The CDR3 covers 20 residues. Germline-derived CDR1 and CDR2 are DFQATT and SNEGSKA (reference sequence). Trimming took 4 bases from V and 1 from J; bases not matched to a gene: 22.

The sample taken for sequencing was axillary lymph node tissue. This rearrangement joins TRBV20-1 to TRBJ2-3, with 8 nucleotides matching TRBD1. The clonotype comes from a female donor with breast cancer. Some clones in this sample may be carry-over from other donors' samples. As DNA, the CDR3 is TGCAGTGCTACAAGACAGGGGCGCGGGCCACGGTCCAATGGCACAGATACGCAGTATTTT. The encoded protein is CSATRQGRGPRSNGTDTQYF.